This T cell receptor (beta chain) originates from a study of tumor-infiltrating lymphocytes in primary liver carcinoma. Overall study results and limits: Between tumor regions, pairs overlapped more than tumor-adjacent and tumor-blood pairs did. Because the samples were bulk unsorted, the study did not compare CD4+ and CD8+ repertoires.

Per germline, CDR1 SGHAT and CDR2 FQDESV (reference sequence). This CDR3 has 12 residues. As for this clonotype: Its target is not known. The junction and the germline gene differ at one end; a read error may be behind it.

Unsorted whole blood supplied the RNA, and germline DNA was extracted too. With a constant-region primer, TCR beta cDNA was made from 450 to 550 ng of total RNA. Library construction for TCR beta comprised three nested multiplex PCR rounds performed with slightly modified ARM-PCR. The first two PCR rounds used TRBV1-TRBV30 forward primers with a C-beta reverse primer, roughly 11 cycles each. TCRdb re-called the multiplex PCR reads through MiXCR, storing one row per CDR3 protein. The repertoire holds about 200,000 distinct CDR3 sequences, with around three fifths as singletons. This TCR was recovered from a woman aged 60 to 75 with primary liver carcinoma and hepatitis B virus infection. The sequencing input was peripheral blood. The rearrangement uses TRBV11-1 and TRBJ2-2, with D possibly TRBD1 on 5 matching bases. The CDR3 DNA is TGTGCCAGCAACTTACAGGTCGGTGAGCTGTTTTTT. It encodes CASNLQVGELFF.